This T cell receptor beta chain was observed in a study of shared clonotypes between healthy human individuals. Study-level points and caveats: Researchers found naive subsets generally carried larger estimated richness than memory subsets. For sorted subsets, rarefaction showed incomplete sequencing despite large depth.

As for this clone: Antigen: not known.

In the naive CD8 group, cells lacked CD45RO and were positively selected for CCR7, so terminally differentiated effector memory CD45RA+ cells were left out. Nashville, Tennessee was home to all donors, who were Caucasian adults. Produced via immunoSEQ multiplex PCR; TCRdb's table is partial and in-frame only. The table records roughly 590,000 clones, around 95% of them present only once. This TCR derives from a woman under 40 in good health. The sample was naive CD8+ T cells sorted from blood.

In nucleotides, the CDR3 is TGTGCCAGCAGGAGCGAACGGCGCCTTACTAATGAGCAGTTCTTC. This encodes CASRSERRLTNEQFF. V gene TRBV28 combines with J gene TRBJ2-1; no reliable D call. Trimming took off 6 bases at V and 7 bases at J, with 19 bases between the two ends. This CDR3 spans 15 amino acids. CDR1 is MDHEN and CDR2 is SYDVKM in the germline V gene.